Listed here is a single TCR beta chain. CDR1 DFQATT and CDR2 SNEGSKA come from the germline V gene (reference sequence). The CDR3 runs 14 residues. The entry originates in a study of monozygotic twins with inflammatory bowel disease. TCRdb derives one entry per CDR3 protein from the 5' RACE reads, leaving out DNA. In total, the table holds 440,000 or so distinct CDR3 sequences. The sequencing input was blood. V gene TRBV20-1 combines with J gene TRBJ1-2; TCRdb lists TRBD1, though no DNA is available to test this call. The clonotype comes from a human donor with ulcerative colitis or Crohn's disease, or a healthy co-twin of an affected twin (not recorded which). The CDR3 protein is CSASSGHRGSGYTF.